Shown below are 24 T cell receptor beta chains from a single sample sequenced in a study of Tregs in tolerant kidney transplant recipients. Recipients received nonmyeloablative bone marrow transplants from related graft donors, with transient mixed chimerism. The assay was immunoSEQ multiplex PCR, and TCRdb's table has in-frame clones only and misses some. The sample consists of approximately 90,000 clones, approximately 94% of them appearing once. Sequencing was performed on CD4+ T cells from blood (PBMCs), taken 12 months after the transplant. The receptors originated from a human patient who received a combined kidney and bone marrow transplant. T cells may partly derive from the graft donor.

This chain uses TRBV19 with TRBJ2-2; 11 bases are shared with TRBD1. Germline V gene lookup returns CDR1 LNHDA and CDR2 SQIVND (reference sequence). J gave up 4 bases and V 4 bases, and 5 bases lay outside the gene matches. There are 16 residues in the CDR3. In DNA, the CDR3 is TGTGCCAGTAGTACCACCGGGACAGGGGGCACCGGGGAGCTGTTTTTT. The encoded protein is CASSTTGTGGTGELFF.

The chain joins TRBV10-3 to TRBJ2-3, with D hard to call. This CDR3 region has 12 residues. The V and J ends lost 3 bases and 5 bases respectively, with 6 bases between them. Germline values: CDR1 ENHRY, CDR2 SYGVKD. This CDR3 reads CAISDRRDTQYF. The CDR3 DNA reads as TGTGCCATCAGTGACCGTCGAGATACGCAGTATTTT.

The CDR3 loop reads CASSLEGGLGVGEQYF. As DNA, the CDR3 is TGTGCCAGCAGCTTGGAGGGGGGACTAGGTGTGGGGGAGCAGTACTTC. V and J are TRBV5-4 and TRBJ2-7; TRBD2 matches at 8 bases. Germline loops: CDR1 SGHNT, CDR2 YYREEE (reference sequence). J was trimmed by 7 bases and V by 0 bases; bases with no gene match: 12. There are 16 residues in the CDR3.

In this sample, this clone turned up a few times. The chain couples TRBV5-4 to TRBJ2-1, with TRBD2 identical over 9 bases. V was clipped by 1 base and J by 6 bases; unmatched bases: 5. The CDR3 is 15 residues long. Looked up from germline, CDR1 is SGHNT and CDR2 is YYREEE (reference sequence). The DNA of the CDR3 is TGTGCCAGCAGCTTGACAGGACTAGCGTTCAATGAGCAGTTCTTC. Protein product: CASSLTGLAFNEQFF.

V usage is TRBV19 and J usage is TRBJ2-5; D call uncertain. The CDR3 runs 13 residues. V was trimmed by 1 base and J by 0 bases, leaving 3 bases between them. CDR1 LNHDA and CDR2 SQIVND come from the germline V gene (reference sequence). The CDR3 DNA follows: TGTGCCAGTAGTATAGTAAACCAAGAGACCCAGTACTTC. Protein: CASSIVNQETQYF.

V usage is TRBV27 and J usage is TRBJ1-5; 7 nucleotides align to TRBD1. V shed 9 bases, J shed 1 base, and the junction held 6 bases outside the gene matches. The CDR3 runs to 14 residues. Germline V gene lookup returns CDR1 MNHEY and CDR2 SMNVEV (reference sequence). CDR3 nucleotide sequence: TGTGCCAGTGGACAGGTCGGAAGCAATCAGCCCCAGCATTTT. Residues: CASGQVGSNQPQHF.

V and J are TRBV7-6 and TRBJ2-1; 7 bases line up with TRBD1. The CDR3 is 17 amino acids. Germline trimming cut 5 bases from V and 5 bases from J; bases unmatched to any gene: 15. CDR1 and CDR2 from the germline V gene are SGHVS and FNYEAQ. The CDR3 DNA follows: TGTGCCAGCAGCGCCCCAAGGAGAGGGGGCTGGGACAATGAGCAGTTCTTC. It specifies CASSAPRRGGWDNEQFF. Together with reference TRBV7-6 and TRBJ2-1, the CDR3 gives the full variable domain: GAGVSQSPRYKVTKRGQDVALRCDPISGHVSLYWYRQALGQGPEFLTYFNYEAQQDKSGLPNDRFSAERPEGSISTLTIQRTEQRDSAMYRCASSAPRRGGWDNEQFFGPGTRLTVL.

Here the CDR3 reads CASSLGSRTNYGYTF. For the CDR3, the DNA is TGTGCCAGCAGCTTAGGTAGCCGTACTAACTATGGCTACACCTTC. The chain couples TRBV7-9 to TRBJ1-2; D is uncertain. The CDR3 spans 15 residues. Trimming removed 1 base from V and 0 bases from J, with 9 bases in between. Germline V gene data show CDR1 as SEHNR and CDR2 as FQNEAQ (reference sequence).

This clone was seen more than once but under ten times. The chain uses TRBV4-2 and TRBJ2-2, with 9 bases aligning to TRBD1. V was pared by 4 bases and J by 3 bases, with 9 bases of the junction left unmatched. Germline loops: CDR1 LGHNA, CDR2 YNFKEQ. This CDR3 has 17 residues. CDR3 coding DNA: TGTGCCAGCAGCCCCATGGCGGGACAGGGTGACACCGGGGAGCTGTTTTTT. Its translation: CASSPMAGQGDTGELFF.

This clone showed up just once. The chain recombines TRBV5-1 with TRBJ1-3; D not resolved. V lost 0 bases and J lost 4, with 5 bases in between. From germline, CDR1 is SGHRS and CDR2 YFSETQ. There are 13 residues in the CDR3. CDR3 in DNA: TGCGCCAGCAGCTTGGCGGTGGGAAACACCATATATTTT. This sequence encodes CASSLAVGNTIYF.

J is TRBJ1-2 and V is TRBV4-3; the D gene is possibly TRBD1 (5 bases). The CDR3 spans 14 residues. Between the trimmed V and J ends, which lost 1 base and 4 bases, there was a span of 10 bases. Per germline, CDR1 LGHNA and CDR2 YSLEER. The chain's CDR3 is CASSQASGLYGYTF. The CDR3 DNA is TGCGCCAGCAGCCAAGCCTCAGGGCTCTATGGCTACACCTTC.

The chain uses TRBV5-4 and TRBJ1-2; TRBD1 is a possible D gene (5 bases). Looked up from germline, CDR1 is SGHNT and CDR2 is YYREEE (reference sequence). The CDR3 covers 14 residues. Trimming took off 2 bases at V and 0 bases at J, with 8 bases between the two ends. CDR3 region: CASSLGGANYGYTF. Written as DNA, the CDR3 is TGTGCCAGCAGCTTAGGAGGGGCTAACTATGGCTACACCTTC.

The chain has TRBV6-1 and TRBJ2-1; TRBD2 matches 10 bases. The trim removed 5 bases at V and 10 bases at J, leaving 8 bases unmatched. The CDR3 consists of 14 residues. The germline gives CDR1 MNHNS, CDR2 SASEGT. The CDR3 spells CASSSQRGGSEQFF. The CDR3 bases are TGTGCCAGCAGTTCCCAGCGGGGGGGCTCAGAGCAGTTCTTC.

The rearrangement uses TRBV6-5 and TRBJ2-2, with 7 bases matching TRBD2. After removal of 2 bases from V and 4 bases from J, the junction contained 7 bases not matched to a gene. Looked up from germline, CDR1 is MNHEY and CDR2 is SVGAGI. The CDR3 has 16 amino acids. Written as DNA, the CDR3 is TGTGCCAGCAGTTACCCTGCGGGAGTGGTCACCGGGGAGCTGTTTTTT. Amino acids: CASSYPAGVVTGELFF.

The gene calls are TRBV7-2 and TRBJ1-2; 9 bases align to TRBD1. Germline CDR1 is SGHTA and CDR2 is FQGNSA. The CDR3 is 13 amino acids. The J segment lost 8 bases and the V segment lost 4 bases, leaving 5 bases of the junction unmatched. Written as DNA, the CDR3 is TGTGCCAGCAGCTACCGGGACAGGGTCGGCTACACCTTC. Protein sequence: CASSYRDRVGYTF.

This chain connects TRBV15 to TRBJ2-7; weak D call: TRBD1 (6 bases). V gave up 0 bases and J gave up 4 bases, with 13 bases separating them. Per the germline V gene, CDR1 is LNHNV and CDR2 is YYDKDF (reference sequence). The CDR3 covers 15 residues. For the CDR3, the DNA is TGTGCCACCAGCAGAGATCCGGTGCAGGGGTACGAGCAGTACTTC. Amino acid sequence: CATSRDPVQGYEQYF. The full variable domain, with the rest looked up from reference TRBV15 and TRBJ2-7, is DAMVIQNPRYQVTQFGKPVTLSCSQTLNHNVMYWYQQKSSQAPKLLFHYYDKDFNNEADTPDNFQSRRPNTSFCFLDIRSPGLGDTAMYLCATSRDPVQGYEQYFGPGTRLTVT.

CDR3 protein: CASSLWGEPDEQYF. The CDR3 nucleotides read TGTGCCAGCAGCCTATGGGGGGAACCCGACGAGCAGTACTTC. V gene TRBV28 combines with J gene TRBJ2-7; a possible D gene is TRBD2 (6 bases). The CDR3 has 14 amino acids. Looked up from germline, CDR1 is MDHEN and CDR2 is SYDVKM. Trimming stripped 6 bases from V and 5 bases from J, with 17 bases between.

Concerning this clone itself: A junction boundary mismatches the germline segment, possibly from a read error. Other DNA sequences in the sample encode the same CDR3. This chain links TRBV5-4 with TRBJ2-7; no definite D call. This CDR3 comprises 15 residues. CDR1 and CDR2 from the germline V gene are SGHNT and YYREEE (reference sequence). The CDR3 sequence: CASSLDPDSSYEQYF. The CDR3 DNA reads TGTGCCAGCAGCTTGGACCCCGACTCTTCCTATGAGCAGTACTTC.

This chain uses TRBV13 with TRBJ2-7, with 7 bases that match TRBD2. Germline CDR1 PRHDT, CDR2 FYEKMQ (reference sequence). The CDR3 extends over 14 amino acids. J lost 2 bases, V lost 3 bases, and 4 bases had no gene match. The CDR3 reads CASSFTSATYEQYF. DNA of the CDR3: TGTGCCAGCAGCTTCACTAGCGCCACCTACGAGCAGTACTTC. Full variable domain (remainder filled in from reference TRBV13 and TRBJ2-7): AAGVIQSPRHLIKEKRETATLKCYPIPRHDTVYWYQQGPGQDPQFLISFYEKMQSDKGSIPDRFSAQQFSDYHSELNMSSLELGDSALYFCASSFTSATYEQYFGPGTRLTVT.

This clone appeared once. The CDR3, as DNA: TGTGCCAGCAGCCCGGGACTAGCGGGAGAGGGTGAGCAGTTCTTC. It encodes CASSPGLAGEGEQFF. The rearrangement joins TRBV7-7 to TRBJ2-1, with 14 bases identical to TRBD2. The CDR3 covers 15 residues. CDR1 and CDR2 (germline): SSHAT, FNYEAQ (reference sequence). The trim removed 5 bases at V and 9 bases at J, leaving 6 bases unmatched.

This clone was counted a single time. V usage is TRBV7-2 and J usage is TRBJ2-7; TRBD1 agrees at 7 bases. The CDR3 length is 15 residues. V lost 5 bases and J lost 4; bases outside the gene matches: 11. Germline V gene sequence: CDR1 SGHTA, CDR2 FQGNSA. The CDR3 reads CASSTTTGIGYEQYF. As DNA, the CDR3 is TGTGCCAGCAGCACTACGACAGGGATTGGATACGAGCAGTACTTC.

The chain combines TRBV28 with TRBJ2-7; 7 positions match TRBD2. Germline lookup yields CDR1 MDHEN and CDR2 SYDVKM. Germline trimming cut 6 bases from V and 3 bases from J; bases unmatched to any gene: 14. This CDR3 comprises 16 residues. The CDR3 loop is CASRTTRPGGFYEQYF. In DNA, the CDR3 is TGTGCCAGCAGGACTACTAGGCCGGGGGGTTTCTACGAGCAGTACTTC. Based on the CDR3 plus reference TRBV28 and TRBJ2-7, the full variable domain is DVKVTQSSRYLVKRTGEKVFLECVQDMDHENMFWYRQDPGLGLRLIYFSYDVKMKEKGDIPEGYSVSREKKERFSLILESASTNQTSMYLCASRTTRPGGFYEQYFGPGTRLTVT.

The chain combines TRBV7-3 with TRBJ2-3; 7 nucleotides align to TRBD1. The length of the CDR3 is 15 residues. With V trimmed by 5 bases and J by 0 bases, 5 bases remained unmatched. The germline V gene encodes CDR1 SGHTA and CDR2 FQGTGA. The CDR3 region has the DNA TGTGCCAGCAGCAGGGGGCAGACTAGCACAGATACGCAGTATTTT. Translated: CASSRGQTSTDTQYF.

V gene TRBV7-2 combines with J gene TRBJ2-7, with 9 bases identical to TRBD1. This CDR3 is 14 amino acids long. Germline V lookup: CDR1 SGHTA, CDR2 FQGNSA. V dropped 5 bases and J dropped 2; count of bases not matched to a gene: 4. As DNA, the CDR3 is TGTGCCAGCAGCCCGACAGGGGGAGCCTACGAGCAGTACTTC. Protein product: CASSPTGGAYEQYF. Using reference TRBV7-2 and TRBJ2-7 for the parts outside the CDR3, the full variable domain is GAGVSQSPSNKVTEKGKDVELRCDPISGHTALYWYRQSLGQGLEFLIYFQGNSAPDKSGLPSDRFSAERTGGSVSTLTIQRTQQEDSAVYLCASSPTGGAYEQYFGPGTRLTVT.